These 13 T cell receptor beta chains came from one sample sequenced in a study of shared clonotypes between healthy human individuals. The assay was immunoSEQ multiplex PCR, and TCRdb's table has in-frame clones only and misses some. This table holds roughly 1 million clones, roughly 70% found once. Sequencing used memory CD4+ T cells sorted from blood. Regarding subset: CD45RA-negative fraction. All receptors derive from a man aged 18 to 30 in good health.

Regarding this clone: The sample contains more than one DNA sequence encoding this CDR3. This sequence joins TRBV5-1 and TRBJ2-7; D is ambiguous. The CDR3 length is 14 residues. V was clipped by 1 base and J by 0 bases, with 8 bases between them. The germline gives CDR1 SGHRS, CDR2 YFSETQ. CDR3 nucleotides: TGCGCCAGCAGCTTGCTCGGAGCCTCCTACGAGCAGTACTTC. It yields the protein CASSLLGASYEQYF.

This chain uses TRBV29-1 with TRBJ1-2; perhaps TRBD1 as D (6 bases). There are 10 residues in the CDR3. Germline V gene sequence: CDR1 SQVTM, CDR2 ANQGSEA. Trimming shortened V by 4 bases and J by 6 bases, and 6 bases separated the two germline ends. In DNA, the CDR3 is TGCAGCGTTGGGGACAATGGCTACACCTTC. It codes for CSVGDNGYTF.

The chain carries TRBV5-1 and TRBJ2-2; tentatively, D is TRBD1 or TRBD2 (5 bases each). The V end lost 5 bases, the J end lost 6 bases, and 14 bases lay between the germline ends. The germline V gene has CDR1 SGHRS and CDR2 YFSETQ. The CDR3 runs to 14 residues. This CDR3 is CASRRAVGAGELFF. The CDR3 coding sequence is TGCGCCAGCAGGCGCGCCGTGGGGGCCGGGGAGCTGTTTTTT.

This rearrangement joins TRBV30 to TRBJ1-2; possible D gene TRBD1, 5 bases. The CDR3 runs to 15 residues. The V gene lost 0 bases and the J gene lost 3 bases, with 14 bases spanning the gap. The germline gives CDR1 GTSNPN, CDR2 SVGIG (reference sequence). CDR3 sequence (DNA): TGTGCCTGGAGTGTGAGGGCCGACAGATACTATGGCTACACCTTC. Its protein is CAWSVRADRYYGYTF.

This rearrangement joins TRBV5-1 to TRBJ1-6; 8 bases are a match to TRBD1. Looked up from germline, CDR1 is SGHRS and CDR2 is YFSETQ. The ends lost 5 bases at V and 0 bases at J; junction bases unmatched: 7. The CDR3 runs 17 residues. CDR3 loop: CASSTTGGGSYNSPLHF. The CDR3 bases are TGCGCCAGCAGTACTACAGGGGGAGGCTCCTATAATTCACCCCTCCACTTT.

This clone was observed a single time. CDR3 in amino acids: CASSQGQSFQPQHF. CDR3 nucleotides: TGTGCCAGCAGCCAGGGACAGTCTTTTCAGCCCCAGCATTTT. The J gene is TRBJ1-5, the V gene TRBV16; 7 nucleotides line up with TRBD1. Germline CDR1 reads KGHSY; CDR2 reads FQNENV. The CDR3 is 14 residues long. After removal of 3 bases from V and 6 bases from J, the junction contained 5 bases not matched to a gene.

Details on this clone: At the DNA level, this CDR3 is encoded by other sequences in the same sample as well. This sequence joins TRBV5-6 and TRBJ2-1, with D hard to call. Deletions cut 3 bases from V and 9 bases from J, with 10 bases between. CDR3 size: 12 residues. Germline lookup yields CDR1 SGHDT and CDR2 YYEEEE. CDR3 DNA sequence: TGTGCCAGCAGCTCCCGGGTGGGTGAGCAGTTCTTC. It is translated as CASSSRVGEQFF.

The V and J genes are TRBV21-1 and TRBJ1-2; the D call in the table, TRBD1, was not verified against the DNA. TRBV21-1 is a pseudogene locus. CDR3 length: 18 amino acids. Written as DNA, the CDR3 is TGTGCCAGCACCCTGCGACAGGGGACGCCGGCGGACCTCTATGGCTACACCTTC. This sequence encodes CASTLRQGTPADLYGYTF.

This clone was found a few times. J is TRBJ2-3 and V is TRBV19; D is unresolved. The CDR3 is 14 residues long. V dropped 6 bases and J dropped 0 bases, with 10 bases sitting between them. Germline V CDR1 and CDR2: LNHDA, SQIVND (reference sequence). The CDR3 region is CASRSEISTDTQYF. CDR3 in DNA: TGTGCCAGTAGGAGCGAAATAAGCACAGATACGCAGTATTTT.

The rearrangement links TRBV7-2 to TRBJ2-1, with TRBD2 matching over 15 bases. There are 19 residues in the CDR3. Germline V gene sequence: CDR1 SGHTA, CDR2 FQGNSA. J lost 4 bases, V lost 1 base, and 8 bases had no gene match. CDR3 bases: TGTGCCAGCAGCTTAGACGACCCGGGACTAGCGGGGGGATACAATGAGCAGTTCTTC. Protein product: CASSLDDPGLAGGYNEQFF.

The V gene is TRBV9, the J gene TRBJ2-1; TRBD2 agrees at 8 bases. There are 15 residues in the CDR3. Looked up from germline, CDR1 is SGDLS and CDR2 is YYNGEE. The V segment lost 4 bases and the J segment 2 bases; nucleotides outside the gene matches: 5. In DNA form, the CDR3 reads TGTGCCAGCAGCTTAAGCGGGGGTACCTACAATGAGCAGTTCTTC. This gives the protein CASSLSGGTYNEQFF.

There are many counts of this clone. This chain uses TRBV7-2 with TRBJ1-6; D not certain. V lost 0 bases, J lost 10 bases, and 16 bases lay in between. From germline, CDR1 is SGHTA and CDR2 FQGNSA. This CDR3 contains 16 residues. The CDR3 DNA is TGTGCCAGCAGCTTAGCTTTGCAGCAGGATGGATCACCCCTCCACTTT. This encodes CASSLALQQDGSPLHF.

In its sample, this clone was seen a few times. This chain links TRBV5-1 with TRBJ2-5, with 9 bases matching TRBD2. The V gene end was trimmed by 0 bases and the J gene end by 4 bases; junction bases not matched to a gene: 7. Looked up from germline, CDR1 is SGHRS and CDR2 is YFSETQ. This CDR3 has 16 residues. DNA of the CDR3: TGCGCCAGCAGCTTGGATGGCGGGGGGGCCTTAGAGACCCAGTACTTC. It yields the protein CASSLDGGGALETQYF.